This T cell receptor (beta chain) was observed in a study of control samples from healthy donors and cancer patients. The repertoire was sequenced with immunoSEQ multiplex PCR; TCRdb's copy has only in-frame clones and lacks some. The table lists about 120,000 clones, roughly 90% of them singletons. The sample was blood. The receptor's source is a man between 50 and 59 years old in good health.

This chain's CDR3 is CASSLGLGGTGELFF. CDR3 bases: TGTGCCAGCAGCCTGGGACTAGGCGGCACCGGGGAGCTGTTTTTT. The chain is built from TRBV5-8 and TRBJ2-2, with TRBD2 matching over 8 bases. V was pared by 4 bases and J by 4 bases, with 6 bases of the junction left unmatched. Looked up from germline, CDR1 is SGHTS and CDR2 is YDEGEE. The CDR3 extends over 15 amino acids.